The entry below describes one T cell receptor (beta chain). The germline V gene has CDR1 SGHRS and CDR2 YFSETQ. V lost 0 bases, J lost 2 bases, and 5 bases stayed unmatched. The CDR3 length is 16 residues. The data originate from a study of OX40 agonist ivuxolimab in advanced cancers. Overall study context: Ivuxolimab, which is an agonistic anti-OX40 (CD134) antibody, was administered to the patients. Partial responses were achieved by three patients, of whom one had hepatocellular carcinoma and two had cutaneous melanoma.

Profiling relied on immunoSEQ multiplex PCR, and the TCRdb table lists in-frame clones only, not all of them. The table shows roughly 15,000 clones, with about four fifths occurring only once. Exclusion applied to patients with autoimmune disease history or systemic immunosuppression. Blood specimens came from baseline, cycle 4 day 1, and cycle 7 day 1. This sequence was found in an adult with an advanced solid tumor such as melanoma, head and neck, liver or kidney cancer. The gene calls are TRBV5-1 and TRBJ2-1, with TRBD2 identical over 7 bases. The specimen comprised CD4+ or CD8+ T cells sorted from blood, sampled in a trial of the OX40 agonist ivuxolimab. The CDR3 is CASSLAGTTAYNEQFF. The CDR3 DNA follows: TGCGCCAGCAGCTTGGCCGGGACTACCGCCTACAATGAGCAGTTCTTC.